This T cell receptor (beta chain) stems from a study of blood T cell repertoires in COVID-19. Study in general: The United States, Italy and Spain provided the acute and convalescent COVID-19 samples. PBMCs, B-cell-depleted T cells, or T cells were the source of the cDNA or gDNA that made up the material.

The V end was cut by 5 bases, the J end by 6 bases, with 13 bases between. This CDR3 is 13 amino acids long. Source study methods: Scientists estimated how many nucleated cells there were by amplifying reference gene primers. Data came from immunoSEQ multiplex PCR; TCRdb stores just in-frame clones and leaves some out. V and J calls plus clone size are reproduced from that table; the DNA served to infer D and trimming. The sample shows about 140,000 clones, roughly four fifths of them seen only once. This clonotype originated in an elderly man with acute or convalescent COVID-19. The rearrangement links TRBV12-3 or TRBV12-4 to TRBJ1-2; D unresolved. The sequenced sample was peripheral blood. CDR3 sequence reads: CASSLGLVHGYTF. CDR3 in DNA: TGTGCCAGCAGTCTGGGTCTAGTCCATGGCTACACCTTC.